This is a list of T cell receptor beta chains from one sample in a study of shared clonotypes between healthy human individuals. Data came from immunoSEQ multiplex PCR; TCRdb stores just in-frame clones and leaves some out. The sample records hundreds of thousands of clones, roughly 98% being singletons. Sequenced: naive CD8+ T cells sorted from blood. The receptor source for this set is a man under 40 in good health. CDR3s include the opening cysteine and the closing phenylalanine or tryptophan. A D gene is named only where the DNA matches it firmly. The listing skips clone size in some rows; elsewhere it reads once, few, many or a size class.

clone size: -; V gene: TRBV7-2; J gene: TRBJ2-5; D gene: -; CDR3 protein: CASSLGIPVLKTQYF; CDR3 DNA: TGTGCCAGCAGCTTAGGGATTCCAGTTTTAAAGACCCAGTACTTC
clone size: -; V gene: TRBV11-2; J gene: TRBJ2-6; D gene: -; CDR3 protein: CASSFAEGRSSGANVLTF; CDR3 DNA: TGTGCCAGCAGCTTCGCCGAGGGACGGAGCTCTGGGGCCAACGTCCTGACTTTC
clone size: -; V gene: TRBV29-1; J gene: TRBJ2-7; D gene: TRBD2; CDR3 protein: CSVTLAGQNSYEQYF; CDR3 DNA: TGCAGCGTTACTTTAGCGGGACAAAACTCCTACGAGCAGTACTTC
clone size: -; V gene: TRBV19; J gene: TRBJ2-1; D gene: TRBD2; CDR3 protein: CASSIGAGDFNEQFF; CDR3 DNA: TGTGCCAGTAGTATCGGAGCGGGAGATTTTAATGAGCAGTTCTTC
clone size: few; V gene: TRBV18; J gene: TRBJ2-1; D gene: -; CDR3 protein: CASSPQTSYNEQFF; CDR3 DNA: TGTGCCAGCTCACCGCAGACTAGTTACAATGAGCAGTTCTTC
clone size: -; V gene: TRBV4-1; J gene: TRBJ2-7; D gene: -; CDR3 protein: CASSQARDAAYEQYF; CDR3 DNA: TGCGCCAGCAGCCAGGCACGGGACGCTGCCTACGAGCAGTACTTC
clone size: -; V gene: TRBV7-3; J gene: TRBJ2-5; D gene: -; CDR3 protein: CASSLAGTQQETQYF; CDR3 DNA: TGTGCCAGCAGCCTAGCCGGGACTCAGCAAGAGACCCAGTACTTC
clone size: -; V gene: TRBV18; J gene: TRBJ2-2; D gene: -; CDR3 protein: CASSPGGSGELFF; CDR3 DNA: TGTGCCAGCTCACCAGGGGGTTCCGGGGAGCTGTTTTTT
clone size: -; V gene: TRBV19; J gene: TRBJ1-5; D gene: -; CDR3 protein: CASQQGNQPQHF; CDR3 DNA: TGTGCCAGTCAACAGGGCAATCAGCCCCAGCATTTT
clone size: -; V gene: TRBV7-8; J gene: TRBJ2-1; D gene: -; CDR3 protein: CASSLQRGPNNEQFF; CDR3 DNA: TGTGCCAGCAGCCTCCAAAGGGGACCAAACAATGAGCAGTTCTTC